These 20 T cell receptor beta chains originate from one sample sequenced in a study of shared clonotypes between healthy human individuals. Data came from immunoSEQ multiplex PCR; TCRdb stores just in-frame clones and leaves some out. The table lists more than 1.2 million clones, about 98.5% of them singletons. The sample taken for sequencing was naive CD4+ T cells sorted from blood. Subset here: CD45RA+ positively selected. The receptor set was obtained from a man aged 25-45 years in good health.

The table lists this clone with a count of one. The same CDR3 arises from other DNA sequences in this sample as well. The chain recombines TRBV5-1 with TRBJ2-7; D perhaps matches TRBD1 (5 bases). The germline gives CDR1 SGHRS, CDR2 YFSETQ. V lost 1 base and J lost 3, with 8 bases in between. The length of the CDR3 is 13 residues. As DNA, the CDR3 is TGCGCCAGCAGCTTGCGGCAGGGCTACGAGCAGTACTTC. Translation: CASSLRQGYEQYF.

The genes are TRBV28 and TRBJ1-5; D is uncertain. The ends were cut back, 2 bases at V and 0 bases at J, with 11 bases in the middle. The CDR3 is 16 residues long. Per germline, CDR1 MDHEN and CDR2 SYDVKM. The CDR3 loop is CASSLGGSGSNQPQHF. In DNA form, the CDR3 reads TGTGCCAGCAGTTTAGGTGGGTCTGGTAGCAATCAGCCCCAGCATTTT.

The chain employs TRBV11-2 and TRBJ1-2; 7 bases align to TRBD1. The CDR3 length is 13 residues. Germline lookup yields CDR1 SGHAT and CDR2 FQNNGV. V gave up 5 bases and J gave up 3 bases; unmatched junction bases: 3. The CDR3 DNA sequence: TGTGCCAGCAGCCCTGACAGGGACTATGGCTACACCTTC. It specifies CASSPDRDYGYTF. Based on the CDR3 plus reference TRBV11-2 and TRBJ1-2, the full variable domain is EAGVAQSPRYKIIEKRQSVAFWCNPISGHATLYWYQQILGQGPKLLIQFQNNGVVDDSQLPKDRFSAERLKGVDSTLKIQPAKLEDSAVYLCASSPDRDYGYTFGSGTRLTVV.

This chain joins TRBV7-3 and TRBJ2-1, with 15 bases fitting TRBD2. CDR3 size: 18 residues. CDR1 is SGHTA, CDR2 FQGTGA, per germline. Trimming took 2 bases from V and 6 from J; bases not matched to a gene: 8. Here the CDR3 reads CASSLSRTSGRALNEQFF. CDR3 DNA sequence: TGTGCCAGCAGCTTATCCCGGACTAGCGGGAGGGCCCTCAATGAGCAGTTCTTC.

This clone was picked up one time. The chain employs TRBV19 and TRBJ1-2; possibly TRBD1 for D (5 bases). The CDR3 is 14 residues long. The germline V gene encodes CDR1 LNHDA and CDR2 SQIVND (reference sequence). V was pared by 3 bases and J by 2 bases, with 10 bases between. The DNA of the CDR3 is TGTGCCAGTAGTATTCAGGGAGTCAACTATGGCTACACCTTC. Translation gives CASSIQGVNYGYTF.

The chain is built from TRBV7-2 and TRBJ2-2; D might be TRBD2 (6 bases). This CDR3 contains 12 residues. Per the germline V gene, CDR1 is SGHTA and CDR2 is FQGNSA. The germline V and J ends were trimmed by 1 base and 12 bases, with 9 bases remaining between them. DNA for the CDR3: TGTGCCAGCAGCTTAGGACTAGGCAAGCTGTTTTTT. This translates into CASSLGLGKLFF. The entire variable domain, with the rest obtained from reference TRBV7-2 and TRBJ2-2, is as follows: GAGVSQSPSNKVTEKGKDVELRCDPISGHTALYWYRQSLGQGLEFLIYFQGNSAPDKSGLPSDRFSAERTGGSVSTLTIQRTQQEDSAVYLCASSLGLGKLFFGEGSRLTVL.

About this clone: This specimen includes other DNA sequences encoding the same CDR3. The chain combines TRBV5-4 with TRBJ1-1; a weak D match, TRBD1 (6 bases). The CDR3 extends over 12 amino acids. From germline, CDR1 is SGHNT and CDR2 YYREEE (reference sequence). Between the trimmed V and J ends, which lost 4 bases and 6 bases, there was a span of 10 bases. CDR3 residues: CASSPGGPEAFF. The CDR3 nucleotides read TGTGCCAGCAGCCCGGGGGGCCCTGAAGCTTTCTTT.

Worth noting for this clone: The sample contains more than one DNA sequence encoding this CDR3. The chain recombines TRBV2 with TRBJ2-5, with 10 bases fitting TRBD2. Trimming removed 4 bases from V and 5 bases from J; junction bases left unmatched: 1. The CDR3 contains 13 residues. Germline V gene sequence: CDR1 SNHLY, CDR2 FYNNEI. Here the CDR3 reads CASSGSGGETQYF. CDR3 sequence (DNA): TGTGCCAGCAGTGGTAGCGGGGGGGAGACCCAGTACTTC.

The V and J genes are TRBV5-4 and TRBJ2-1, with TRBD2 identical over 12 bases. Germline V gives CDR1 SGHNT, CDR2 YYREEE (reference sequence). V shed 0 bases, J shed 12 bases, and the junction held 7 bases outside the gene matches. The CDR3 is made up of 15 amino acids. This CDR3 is CASSLDLAGGRGQFF. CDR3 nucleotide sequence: TGTGCCAGCAGCTTGGATCTAGCGGGAGGGCGGGGGCAGTTCTTC.

The CDR3 sequence: CASSLVGAKQYF. The CDR3 DNA is TGTGCCAGCAGTTTGGTGGGGGCCAAGCAGTACTTC. This chain joins TRBV28 and TRBJ2-7; a weak D match, TRBD1 (6 bases). Trimming left V 3 bases short and J 8 bases short, with 11 bases between. From germline, CDR1 is MDHEN and CDR2 SYDVKM. The CDR3 is made up of 12 amino acids.

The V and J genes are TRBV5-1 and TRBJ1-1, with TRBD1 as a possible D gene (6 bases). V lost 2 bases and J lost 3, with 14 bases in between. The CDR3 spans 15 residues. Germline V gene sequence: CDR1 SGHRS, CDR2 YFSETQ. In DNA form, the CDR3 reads TGCGCCAGCAGCTTCCTTCAGGGGAGACACACTGAAGCTTTCTTT. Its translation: CASSFLQGRHTEAFF.

This CDR3 is CSVLGQGAWGANVLTF. For the CDR3, the DNA is TGCAGCGTCCTTGGACAGGGGGCTTGGGGGGCCAACGTCCTGACTTTC. The rearrangement uses TRBV29-1 and TRBJ2-6; 11 bases are a match to TRBD1. Per germline, CDR1 SQVTM and CDR2 ANQGSEA. The CDR3 is made up of 16 amino acids. V lost 6 bases, J lost 4 bases, and 8 bases stayed unmatched.

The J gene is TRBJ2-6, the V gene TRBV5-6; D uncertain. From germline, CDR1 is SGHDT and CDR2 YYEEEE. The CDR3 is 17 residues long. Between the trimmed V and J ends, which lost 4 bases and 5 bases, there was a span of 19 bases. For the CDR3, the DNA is TGTGCCAGCAGCCCCAAGTCCCAGGACCTTAGGGCCAACGTCCTGACTTTC. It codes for CASSPKSQDLRANVLTF.

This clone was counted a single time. In DNA, the CDR3 is TGTGCCAGCAGTGACACGTCTATTCTGTTTTTT. It specifies CASSDTSILFF. The rearrangement uses TRBV2 and TRBJ1-4; D not resolved. Germline CDR1 and CDR2: SNHLY and FYNNEI. The V end lost 3 bases, the J end lost 14 bases, and 10 bases lay between the germline ends. The CDR3 runs 11 residues.

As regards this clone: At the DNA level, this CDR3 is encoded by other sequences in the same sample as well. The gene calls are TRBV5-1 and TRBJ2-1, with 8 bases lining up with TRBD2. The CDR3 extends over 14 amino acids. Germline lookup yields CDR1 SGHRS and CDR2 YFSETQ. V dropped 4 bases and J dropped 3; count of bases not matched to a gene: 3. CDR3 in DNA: TGCGCCAGCAGCCCCGGGACTAGCTACAATGAGCAGTTCTTC. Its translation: CASSPGTSYNEQFF.

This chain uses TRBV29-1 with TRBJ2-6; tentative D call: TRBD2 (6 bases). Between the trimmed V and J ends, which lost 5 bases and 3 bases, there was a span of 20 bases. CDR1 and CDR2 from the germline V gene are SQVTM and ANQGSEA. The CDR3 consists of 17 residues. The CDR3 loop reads CSVLFRRAGSGANVLTF. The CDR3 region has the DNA TGCAGCGTTCTGTTCCGACGCGCGGGGAGTGGGGCCAACGTCCTGACTTTC.

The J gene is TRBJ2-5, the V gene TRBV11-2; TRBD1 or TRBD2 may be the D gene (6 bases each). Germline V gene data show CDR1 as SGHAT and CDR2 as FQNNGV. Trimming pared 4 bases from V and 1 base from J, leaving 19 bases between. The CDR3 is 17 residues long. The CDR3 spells CASSSYRVGGPQETQYF. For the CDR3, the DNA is TGTGCCAGCAGCTCCTACCGCGTGGGGGGCCCCCAAGAGACCCAGTACTTC.

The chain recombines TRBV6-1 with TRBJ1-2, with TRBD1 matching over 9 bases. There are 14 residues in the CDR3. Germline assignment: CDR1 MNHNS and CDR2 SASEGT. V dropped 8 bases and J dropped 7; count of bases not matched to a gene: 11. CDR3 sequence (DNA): TGTGCCAGCTGGGGGACAGGGAGGTTGGGTGGCTACACCTTC. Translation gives CASWGTGRLGGYTF.

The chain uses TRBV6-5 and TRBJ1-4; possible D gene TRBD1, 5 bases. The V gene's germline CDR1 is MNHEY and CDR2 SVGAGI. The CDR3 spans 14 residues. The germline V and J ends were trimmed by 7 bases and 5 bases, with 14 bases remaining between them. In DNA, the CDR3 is TGTGCCAGCACCCAGGAGAGGGGAAATGAAAAACTGTTTTTT. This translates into CASTQERGNEKLFF.

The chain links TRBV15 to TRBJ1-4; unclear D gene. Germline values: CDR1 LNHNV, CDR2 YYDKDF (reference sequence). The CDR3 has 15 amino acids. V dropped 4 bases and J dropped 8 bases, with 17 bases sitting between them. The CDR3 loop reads CATSISPGIGEKLFF. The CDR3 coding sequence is TGTGCCACCAGCATTTCGCCGGGGATTGGGGAAAAACTGTTTTTT.